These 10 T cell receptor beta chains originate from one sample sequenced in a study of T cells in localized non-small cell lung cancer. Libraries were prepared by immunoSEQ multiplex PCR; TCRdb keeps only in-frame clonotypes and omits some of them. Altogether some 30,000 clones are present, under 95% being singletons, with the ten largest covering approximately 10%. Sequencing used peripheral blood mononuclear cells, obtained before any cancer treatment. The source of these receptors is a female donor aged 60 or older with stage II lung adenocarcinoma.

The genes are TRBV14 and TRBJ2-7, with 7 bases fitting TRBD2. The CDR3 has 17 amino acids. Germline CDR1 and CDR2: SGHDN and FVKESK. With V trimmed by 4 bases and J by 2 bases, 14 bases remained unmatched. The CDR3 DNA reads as TGTGCCAGCAGCCCGGGACTACGGCGGAACCTCGCCTACGAGCAGTACTTC. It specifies CASSPGLRRNLAYEQYF.

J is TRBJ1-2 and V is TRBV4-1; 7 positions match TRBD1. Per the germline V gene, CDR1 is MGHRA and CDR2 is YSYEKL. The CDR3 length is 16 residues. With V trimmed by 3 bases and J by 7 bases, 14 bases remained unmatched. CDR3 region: CASSHVITNRGLGYTF. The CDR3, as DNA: TGCGCCAGCAGCCATGTGATTACCAACAGGGGCCTTGGCTACACCTTC.

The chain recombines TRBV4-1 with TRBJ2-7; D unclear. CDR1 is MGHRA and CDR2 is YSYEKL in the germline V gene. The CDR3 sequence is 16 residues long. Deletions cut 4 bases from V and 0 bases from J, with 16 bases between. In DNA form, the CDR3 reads TGCGCCAGCAGCCCAGAGTGGGGTGCAGTCTCCTACGAGCAGTACTTC. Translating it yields CASSPEWGAVSYEQYF.

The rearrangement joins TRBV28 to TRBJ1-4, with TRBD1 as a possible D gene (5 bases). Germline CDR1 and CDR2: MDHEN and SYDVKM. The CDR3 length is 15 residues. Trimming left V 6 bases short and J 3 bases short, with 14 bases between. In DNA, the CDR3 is TGTGCCAGCAGGGACACGACCACGGCTAATGAAAAACTGTTTTTT. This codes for CASRDTTTANEKLFF.

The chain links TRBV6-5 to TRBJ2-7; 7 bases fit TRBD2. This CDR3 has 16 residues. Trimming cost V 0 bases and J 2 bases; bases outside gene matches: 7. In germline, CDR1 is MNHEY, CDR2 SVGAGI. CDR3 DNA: TGTGCCAGCAGTTACTCTATCGGGAGCGGGACCTACGAGCAGTACTTC. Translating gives CASSYSIGSGTYEQYF.

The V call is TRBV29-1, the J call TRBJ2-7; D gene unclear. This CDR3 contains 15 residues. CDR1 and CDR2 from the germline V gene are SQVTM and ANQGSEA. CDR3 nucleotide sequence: TGCAGTTATCTTTACTCTTCCGGAATCGTCTACGAGCAGTACTTC. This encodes CSYLYSSGIVYEQYF.

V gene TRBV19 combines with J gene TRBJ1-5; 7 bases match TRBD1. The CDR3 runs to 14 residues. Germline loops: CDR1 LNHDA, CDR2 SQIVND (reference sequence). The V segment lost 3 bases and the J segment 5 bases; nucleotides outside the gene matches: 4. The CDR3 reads CASSITRGDQPQHF. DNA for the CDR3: TGTGCCAGTAGTATTACCAGGGGGGATCAGCCCCAGCATTTT.

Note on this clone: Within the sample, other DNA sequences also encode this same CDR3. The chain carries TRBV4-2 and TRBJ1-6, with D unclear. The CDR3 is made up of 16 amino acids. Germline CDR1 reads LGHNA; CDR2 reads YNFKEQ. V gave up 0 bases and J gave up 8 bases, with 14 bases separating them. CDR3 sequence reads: CASSQETSGSYSPLHF. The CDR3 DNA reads TGTGCCAGCAGCCAAGAGACCTCCGGGAGTTATTCACCCCTCCACTTT.

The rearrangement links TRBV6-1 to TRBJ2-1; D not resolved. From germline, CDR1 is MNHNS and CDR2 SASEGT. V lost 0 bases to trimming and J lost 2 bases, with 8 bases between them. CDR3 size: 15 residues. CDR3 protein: CASSEALTAYNEQFF. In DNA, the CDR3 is TGTGCCAGCAGTGAAGCTCTAACAGCCTACAATGAGCAGTTCTTC.

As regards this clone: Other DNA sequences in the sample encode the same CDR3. The CDR3 is CASSPGPSYEQYF. In DNA form, the CDR3 reads TGTGCCAGCAGCCCGGGACCTAGCTACGAGCAGTACTTC. The chain links TRBV7-2 to TRBJ2-7; D might be TRBD1 or TRBD2, each matching 5 bases. V shed 5 bases and J shed 3 bases, with 11 bases lying between them. This CDR3 is 13 amino acids long. Germline CDR1 SGHTA, CDR2 FQGNSA.